This TCR beta chain comes out of a study of blood T cell repertoires in COVID-19 (TCRdb year 2020). Notes on the research overall: Samples from collaborators originated in the United States, Italy and Spain and spanned both the acute and convalescent phases of COVID-19. The material from the prospective study consisted of cDNA or gDNA derived from T cells, B-cell-depleted T cells, or PBMCs. The dataset comprised deeply sampled blood TCRbeta repertoires from subjects exposed to, actively infected with, or recovered from COVID-19. The repertoires were released in a freely available public database intended as a resource for research on the immune response to SARS-CoV-2. Samples were obtained from the ongoing ImmuneRACE study (first 160 participants) and from 1,254 subjects provided by 6 global collaborators. The sample metadata nearly always contained a de-identified subject ID, COVID-19 status, age in years and sex. Where available, HLA class I and class II types were taken from metadata supplied by the sample provider and were not determined by assay-based typing.

Turning to this clone: Its antigen is still unknown. No much larger clonotype is one base removed from it; base qualities were not supplied.

Study-wide findings and limitations: The quantity of clinical and demographic metadata differed by source and by participant and was supplied without curation.

The CDR3, cysteine through phenylalanine, is 16 amino acids long. CDR3 DNA only is kept here, 48 bases in frame from base 1. The trim is 6 bases for V and 7 bases for J, with a gap of 24 bases between the germline ends. As encoded in the germline V gene, CDR1 is SGHTA while CDR2 is FQGNSA. Enrolling through a virtual design, the prospective study's participants ranged in age from roughly 18 to 89 years and lived across 24 United States geographic areas. In the prospective study, cohorts were assigned on the basis of participant-reported clinical history obtained from a screening survey and a study questionnaire. Recovered participants in ImmuneRACE Cohort 3 were defined by two consecutive negative NP/OP PCR tests, clearance by a healthcare professional, or resolution of symptoms. In the prospective study, mobile phlebotomists collected whole blood, serum and a nasopharyngeal or oropharyngeal swab from each participant. Prospective study participants could optionally give additional blood draws and questionnaires over a roughly two-month period. Prospective study blood samples were shipped either frozen or at room temperature before DNA extraction.

TCRbeta CDR3 regions were amplified from genomic DNA using the immunoSEQ Assay, a bias-controlled multiplex PCR. The source study handled its data this way. Nucleated cell counts per sample were estimated from amplification of reference gene primers within the assay. Sequence reads were collapsed and filtered to measure the absolute abundance of every unique TCRbeta CDR3 rearrangement. For each sample, productive Simpson clonality was calculated as the square root of Simpson's diversity index over productive rearrangements. TCRdb obtained this table from immuneACCESS and retained in-frame rearrangements with V and J assigned. These tables miss some clones; where compared with another copy, unresolved V genes account for less than half of the shortfall, and the remainder is unexplained. V, J and clone size are taken as reported in that table, and D and trimming were inferred from the DNA itself. The sample table records approximately 300,000 clones; more than 75% of these occur just once. The ten top clones hold 2% to 3% of the sample.

The sequence was collected from a man aged 55-75 years who had recovered from COVID-19. The V gene is TRBV7-2 and the J gene is TRBJ1-1; the D segment could be TRBD1, given 6 matching bases. Sequencing was performed on PBMCs or T cells enriched from blood (not recorded which). This receptor carries the CDR3 CASRKNPQGNSREAFF. In nucleotides, the sequence is TGTGCCAGCAGGAAAAACCCCCAGGGGAATAGCCGTGAAGCTTTCTTT.